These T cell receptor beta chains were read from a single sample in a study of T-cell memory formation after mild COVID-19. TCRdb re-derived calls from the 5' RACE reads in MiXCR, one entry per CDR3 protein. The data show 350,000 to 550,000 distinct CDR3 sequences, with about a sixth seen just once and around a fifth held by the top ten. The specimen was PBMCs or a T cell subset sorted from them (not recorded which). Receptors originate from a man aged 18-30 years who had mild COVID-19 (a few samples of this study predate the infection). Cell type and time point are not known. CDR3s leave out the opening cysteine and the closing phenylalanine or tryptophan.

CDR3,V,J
ASTDPGGPSDTQY,TRBV6-5,TRBJ2-3
ASRGADTQY,TRBV7-9,TRBJ2-3
ASRPGNRGPFH,TRBV5-1,TRBJ1-2
ASSLAGGLSNQPQH,TRBV7-9,TRBJ1-5
ARGRGEQPQH,TRBV12-3/TRBV12-4,TRBJ1-5
ASSQLTEAF,TRBV14,TRBJ1-1
ASSQIGSGEETQY,TRBV14,TRBJ2-5
SARAQGGQPQH,TRBV20-1,TRBJ1-5
ASSLFSASSYNEQF,TRBV11-3,TRBJ2-1
ASSLLPLANEKLF,TRBV5-1,TRBJ1-4
ASSYSGRTDTQY,TRBV6-2/TRBV6-3,TRBJ2-3
ASGLGVSNEQF,TRBV27,TRBJ2-1
SVPGQGHTGELF,TRBV29-1,TRBJ2-2
ASSSTRDSLRGGQY,TRBV12-3/TRBV12-4,TRBJ2-5
ASSESLGGYGYT,TRBV2,TRBJ1-2
ASSYSGGEKLF,TRBV6-5,TRBJ1-4
ASSPLFRGTSRTDTQY,TRBV18,TRBJ2-3